A selection of T cell receptor beta chains follows, all from one sample in a study of blood T cell repertoires in COVID-19. Only in-frame clones appear in the TCRdb table, and some are missing; sequencing was by immunoSEQ multiplex PCR. The data hold around 200,000 clones, with less than 90% observed a single time. The sample was peripheral blood. Receptor source: a woman aged 40-49 years with acute or convalescent COVID-19. The CDR3 runs from the conserved cysteine through the conserved F or W. A D gene is named only where the DNA matches it firmly. Clone size appears in some rows only: once, few, many, or a class for an expanded clone.

V gene: TRBV6-4; clone size: -; J gene: TRBJ1-2; D gene: -; CDR3 protein: CASTETPTGTPFYGYTF; CDR3 DNA: TGTGCCAGCACCGAGACTCCGACAGGAACCCCCTTCTATGGCTACACCTTC
V gene: TRBV5-1; clone size: -; J gene: TRBJ2-7; D gene: -; CDR3 protein: CASSLEGVSSYEQYF; CDR3 DNA: TGCGCCAGCAGCTTGGAGGGGGTTAGCTCCTACGAGCAGTACTTC
V gene: TRBV12-3/TRBV12-4; clone size: few; J gene: TRBJ1-1; D gene: -; CDR3 protein: CASSLVYGPEAFF; CDR3 DNA: TGTGCCAGCAGTTTAGTGTATGGCCCTGAAGCTTTCTTT
V gene: TRBV7-9; clone size: -; J gene: TRBJ2-1; D gene: -; CDR3 protein: CASSLAPGVGEQFF; CDR3 DNA: TGTGCCAGCAGCTTAGCGCCGGGGGTGGGTGAGCAGTTCTTC
V gene: TRBV27; clone size: -; J gene: TRBJ1-1; D gene: TRBD1; CDR3 protein: CASSTTTGSSEAFF; CDR3 DNA: TGTGCCAGCAGTACCACGACAGGGTCCAGCGAAGCTTTCTTT
V gene: TRBV13; clone size: once; J gene: TRBJ2-7; D gene: TRBD2; CDR3 protein: CASSRLAGGIPYEQYF; CDR3 DNA: TGTGCCAGCAGCCGACTAGCGGGAGGAATCCCCTACGAGCAGTACTTC
V gene: TRBV6-6; clone size: -; J gene: TRBJ1-1; D gene: TRBD1; CDR3 protein: CASQWTGDTEAFF; CDR3 DNA: TGTGCCAGCCAGTGGACAGGGGACACTGAAGCTTTCTTT
V gene: TRBV3-1/TRBV3-2; clone size: -; J gene: TRBJ1-1; D gene: -; CDR3 protein: CASSQVSGNTEAFF; CDR3 DNA: TGTGCCAGCAGCCAAGTTTCCGGGAACACTGAAGCTTTCTTT
V gene: TRBV9; clone size: -; J gene: TRBJ2-1; D gene: TRBD2; CDR3 protein: CASSVVSGMNEQFF; CDR3 DNA: TGTGCCAGCAGCGTAGTTAGCGGGATGAATGAGCAGTTCTTC
V gene: TRBV5-1; clone size: -; J gene: TRBJ2-2; D gene: TRBD2; CDR3 protein: CASSWQREWGPGELFF; CDR3 DNA: TGCGCCAGCAGCTGGCAGCGGGAGTGGGGGCCCGGGGAGCTGTTTTTT
V gene: TRBV9; clone size: -; J gene: TRBJ2-1; D gene: -; CDR3 protein: CASSGRLYNEQFF; CDR3 DNA: TGTGCCAGCAGCGGACGACTGTACAATGAGCAGTTCTTC
V gene: TRBV28; clone size: few; J gene: TRBJ1-2; D gene: TRBD1; CDR3 protein: CASALGQGNGYTF; CDR3 DNA: TGTGCCAGCGCTTTAGGACAGGGGAATGGCTACACCTTC
V gene: TRBV13; clone size: -; J gene: TRBJ2-1; D gene: TRBD1; CDR3 protein: CASSLFSSGQVRNEQFF; CDR3 DNA: TGTGCCAGCAGCTTATTCTCTTCAGGACAGGTTCGCAATGAGCAGTTCTTC
V gene: TRBV19; clone size: few; J gene: TRBJ1-4; D gene: -; CDR3 protein: CASTPFFSENTWLFF; CDR3 DNA: TGTGCCAGTACCCCGTTTTTTTCCGAGAATACTTGGCTGTTTTTT
V gene: TRBV19; clone size: -; J gene: TRBJ1-5; D gene: -; CDR3 protein: CASFESGQPQHF; CDR3 DNA: TGTGCCAGTTTCGAATCGGGTCAGCCCCAGCATTTT
V gene: TRBV18; clone size: few; J gene: TRBJ2-2; D gene: TRBD2; CDR3 protein: CASSQRLAGENTGELFF; CDR3 DNA: TGTGCCAGCTCACAGAGACTAGCGGGGGAGAACACCGGGGAGCTGTTTTTT
V gene: TRBV15; clone size: -; J gene: TRBJ2-7; D gene: -; CDR3 protein: CATSRDFAGNEQYF; CDR3 DNA: TGTGCCACCAGCAGAGATTTTGCGGGGAACGAGCAGTACTTC
V gene: TRBV28; clone size: -; J gene: TRBJ2-1; D gene: TRBD2; CDR3 protein: CASSGGGDNEQFF; CDR3 DNA: TGTGCCAGCAGCGGGGGGGGCGACAATGAGCAGTTCTTC
V gene: TRBV5-1; clone size: -; J gene: TRBJ1-1; D gene: TRBD1; CDR3 protein: CASRSGQSNTEAFF; CDR3 DNA: TGCGCCAGCAGATCGGGACAGTCGAACACTGAAGCTTTCTTT
V gene: TRBV7-9; clone size: -; J gene: TRBJ2-7; D gene: -; CDR3 protein: CASSQTTVSYEQYF; CDR3 DNA: TGTGCCAGCAGCCAAACGACAGTTTCCTACGAGCAGTACTTC
V gene: TRBV28; clone size: -; J gene: TRBJ1-2; D gene: -; CDR3 protein: CASSPWGVTNYGYTF; CDR3 DNA: TGTGCCAGCAGCCCATGGGGGGTTACGAACTATGGCTACACCTTC
V gene: TRBV20-1; clone size: -; J gene: TRBJ1-4; D gene: -; CDR3 protein: CSASSGVGEKLFF; CDR3 DNA: TGCAGTGCTAGTTCCGGGGTAGGGGAAAAACTGTTTTTT
V gene: TRBV6-6; clone size: few; J gene: TRBJ1-2; D gene: -; CDR3 protein: CASSPRGQLLGYTF; CDR3 DNA: TGTGCCAGCAGCCCGCGCGGGCAGCTCTTGGGCTACACCTTC
V gene: TRBV3-1/TRBV3-2; clone size: -; J gene: TRBJ2-3; D gene: -; CDR3 protein: CASSQGWEWDTQYF; CDR3 DNA: TGTGCCAGCAGCCAAGGTTGGGAGTGGGATACGCAGTATTTT
V gene: TRBV3-1/TRBV3-2; clone size: few; J gene: TRBJ2-7; D gene: -; CDR3 protein: CASSHRQVNEQYF; CDR3 DNA: TGTGCCAGCAGCCATCGACAGGTGAACGAGCAGTACTTC
V gene: TRBV6-5; clone size: -; J gene: TRBJ1-5; D gene: -; CDR3 protein: CASRRANQPQHF; CDR3 DNA: TGTGCCAGCCGGAGGGCCAATCAGCCCCAGCATTTT
V gene: TRBV5-1; clone size: -; J gene: TRBJ2-1; D gene: -; CDR3 protein: CASSLDSRGRMGEQFF; CDR3 DNA: TGCGCCAGCAGCTTGGATTCCAGGGGGAGGATGGGTGAGCAGTTCTTC
V gene: TRBV10-1; clone size: -; J gene: TRBJ2-7; D gene: TRBD2; CDR3 protein: CASTTSGTRSYEQYF; CDR3 DNA: TGCGCCAGCACGACTTCCGGGACTAGATCCTACGAGCAGTACTTC
V gene: TRBV19; clone size: -; J gene: TRBJ1-4; D gene: -; CDR3 protein: CASTLAGSEKLFF; CDR3 DNA: TGTGCCAGTACACTTGCAGGGTCTGAAAAACTGTTTTTT
V gene: TRBV7-8; clone size: once; J gene: TRBJ2-5; D gene: -; CDR3 protein: CASSPQETQYF; CDR3 DNA: TGTGCCAGCAGCCCGCAAGAGACCCAGTACTTC
V gene: TRBV7-2; clone size: -; J gene: TRBJ1-5; D gene: -; CDR3 protein: CASSLARYQPQHF; CDR3 DNA: TGTGCCAGCAGCTTAGCGCGGTATCAGCCCCAGCATTTT
V gene: TRBV2; clone size: -; J gene: TRBJ1-5; D gene: -; CDR3 protein: CASSDQGGRQPQHF; CDR3 DNA: TGTGCCAGCAGTGACCAAGGAGGGAGACAGCCCCAGCATTTT
V gene: TRBV24-1; clone size: -; J gene: TRBJ1-2; D gene: TRBD1; CDR3 protein: CATSDSGTGGLELRGYTF; CDR3 DNA: TGTGCCACCAGTGATTCCGGGACAGGGGGCCTCGAACTCCGCGGCTACACCTTC
V gene: TRBV11-2; clone size: -; J gene: TRBJ1-2; D gene: TRBD1; CDR3 protein: CASSSIRSGQKHYGYTF; CDR3 DNA: TGTGCCAGCAGCTCAATAAGGTCGGGACAGAAGCACTATGGCTACACCTTC
V gene: TRBV15; clone size: -; J gene: TRBJ2-5; D gene: TRBD2; CDR3 protein: CATSRLAGGPGETQYF; CDR3 DNA: TGTGCCACCAGCAGACTAGCGGGGGGGCCGGGAGAGACCCAGTACTTC
V gene: TRBV28; clone size: -; J gene: TRBJ1-4; D gene: -; CDR3 protein: CASSPQATNEKLFF; CDR3 DNA: TGTGCCAGCAGCCCACAGGCAACTAATGAAAAACTGTTTTTT
V gene: TRBV19; clone size: -; J gene: TRBJ2-7; D gene: TRBD2; CDR3 protein: CASSSYPGTSGVGVEQYF; CDR3 DNA: TGTGCCAGTAGTAGTTATCCCGGGACTAGCGGGGTCGGAGTAGAGCAGTACTTC
V gene: TRBV12-3/TRBV12-4; clone size: -; J gene: TRBJ1-1; D gene: -; CDR3 protein: CASSPEFAEAFF; CDR3 DNA: TGTGCCAGCAGCCCAGAATTTGCTGAAGCTTTCTTT
V gene: TRBV18; clone size: -; J gene: TRBJ1-4; D gene: TRBD1; CDR3 protein: CASSPPGQGNEKLFF; CDR3 DNA: TGTGCCAGCTCACCACCGGGACAGGGGAATGAAAAACTGTTTTTT
V gene: TRBV19; clone size: -; J gene: TRBJ2-3; D gene: -; CDR3 protein: CASSIILTDTQYF; CDR3 DNA: TGTGCCAGTAGTATAATACTCACAGATACGCAGTATTTT
V gene: TRBV7-2; clone size: once; J gene: TRBJ2-7; D gene: TRBD2; CDR3 protein: CASSQAAGAYEQYF; CDR3 DNA: TGTGCCAGCAGCCAGGCGGCGGGGGCCTACGAGCAGTACTTC
V gene: TRBV19; clone size: -; J gene: TRBJ1-6; D gene: -; CDR3 protein: CASRGDTDNSPLHF; CDR3 DNA: TGTGCCAGTAGGGGGGACACCGATAATTCACCCCTCCACTTT
V gene: TRBV6-5; clone size: -; J gene: TRBJ2-1; D gene: -; CDR3 protein: CASSFSGPSNNEQFF; CDR3 DNA: TGTGCCAGCAGCTTTAGCGGACCAAGCAACAATGAGCAGTTCTTC
V gene: TRBV18; clone size: -; J gene: TRBJ2-1; D gene: TRBD2; CDR3 protein: CASSTGTSGSRNEQFF; CDR3 DNA: TGTGCCAGCTCAACCGGGACTAGCGGGAGTCGGAATGAGCAGTTCTTC
V gene: TRBV19; clone size: -; J gene: TRBJ1-2; D gene: TRBD1; CDR3 protein: CASSTGQAFYGYTF; CDR3 DNA: TGTGCCAGTAGTACCGGACAGGCCTTCTATGGCTACACCTTC
V gene: TRBV5-1; clone size: once; J gene: TRBJ2-1; D gene: -; CDR3 protein: CASSSTGYNEQFF; CDR3 DNA: TGCGCCAGCAGCTCGACAGGCTACAATGAGCAGTTCTTC
V gene: TRBV28; clone size: -; J gene: TRBJ2-1; D gene: -; CDR3 protein: CASRRDSLSYNEQFF; CDR3 DNA: TGTGCCAGCCGGAGGGACAGCCTCTCCTACAATGAGCAGTTCTTC
V gene: TRBV7-2; clone size: -; J gene: TRBJ2-5; D gene: TRBD2; CDR3 protein: CASSPGTSPNF; CDR3 DNA: TGTGCCAGCAGCCCGGGGACTAGCCCTAACTTC
V gene: TRBV5-8; clone size: -; J gene: TRBJ2-7; D gene: TRBD1; CDR3 protein: CASSLGWGTVYEQYF; CDR3 DNA: TGTGCCAGCAGCTTGGGATGGGGGACAGTCTACGAGCAGTACTTC
V gene: TRBV3-1/TRBV3-2; clone size: -; J gene: TRBJ1-5; D gene: TRBD1; CDR3 protein: CASSQGTGEINQPQHF; CDR3 DNA: TGTGCCAGCAGCCAGGGGACAGGGGAGATCAATCAGCCCCAGCATTTT
V gene: TRBV4-2; clone size: -; J gene: TRBJ1-3; D gene: -; CDR3 protein: CASSQDPGRVSGNTIYF; CDR3 DNA: TGTGCCAGCAGCCAAGATCCGGGCAGGGTCTCTGGAAACACCATATATTTT
V gene: TRBV5-6; clone size: -; J gene: TRBJ2-7; D gene: TRBD2; CDR3 protein: CASSFVGGSHEQYF; CDR3 DNA: TGTGCCAGCAGCTTCGTGGGAGGGAGCCACGAGCAGTACTTC
V gene: TRBV28; clone size: -; J gene: TRBJ1-2; D gene: TRBD1; CDR3 protein: CASSLKLTGGYGYTF; CDR3 DNA: TGTGCCAGCAGTTTAAAGCTCACAGGGGGCTATGGCTACACCTTC
V gene: TRBV19; clone size: -; J gene: TRBJ1-1; D gene: -; CDR3 protein: CASDGHLNTEAFF; CDR3 DNA: TGTGCCAGTGACGGACATCTGAACACTGAAGCTTTCTTT